This passage covers 26 T cell receptor beta chains from one sample sequenced in a study of Ad26.COV2.S vaccination and SARS-CoV-2 variants. TCRdb keeps only in-frame clones here, not all; method: immunoSEQ multiplex PCR. The table has 300,000 to 500,000 clones, more than 85% seen once; the top ten hold 3.5%. The treatment: roughly 18 received Ad26.COV2.S at low or high dose, single or two shots; 5 received placebo; per-sample allocation not given. The investigators took samples on day 63 after the first vaccine or placebo injection. The specimen comprised peripheral blood, sampled in a trial of Ad26.COV2.S vaccine versus placebo. The receptors were gathered from a person aged 18-60 years who received the Ad26.COV2.S COVID-19 vaccine or a placebo.

The gene calls are TRBV27 and TRBJ2-1, with D possibly called TRBD1 or TRBD2 (5 bases each). V lost 5 bases, J lost 10 bases, and 15 bases lay in between. Germline CDR1 is MNHEY and CDR2 is SMNVEV (reference sequence). This CDR3 has 13 residues. CDR3 sequence (DNA): TGTGCCAGCAGTAATGACGGGGCCTACGAGCAGTTCTTC. Residues: CASSNDGAYEQFF.

The chain combines TRBV7-2 with TRBJ2-7; either TRBD1 or TRBD2 may fit D (5 bases each). CDR3 size: 13 residues. Germline loops: CDR1 SGHTA, CDR2 FQGNSA. V shed 3 bases and J shed 6 bases, with 12 bases lying between them. In DNA form, the CDR3 reads TGTGCCAGCAGCTTTGGGGGAAACGGCGAGCAGTACTTC. Protein product: CASSFGGNGEQYF.

The chain couples TRBV5-1 to TRBJ1-6, with a tentative D call TRBD1 (5 bases). Germline V gene data show CDR1 as SGHRS and CDR2 as YFSETQ. This CDR3 comprises 14 residues. V lost 2 bases and J lost 7, with 10 bases in between. DNA of the CDR3: TGCGCCAGCAGCTTTCAGGGTGGAAATTCACCCCTCCACTTT. This sequence encodes CASSFQGGNSPLHF.

The CDR3 coding sequence is TGCGCCAGCAGCTTGACAGGATTACCCTACGAGCAGTACTTC. It translates to CASSLTGLPYEQYF. The rearrangement joins TRBV5-1 to TRBJ2-7; tentatively, D is TRBD1 (5 bases). CDR3 length equals 14 residues. The germline V gene encodes CDR1 SGHRS and CDR2 YFSETQ. V lost 1 base and J 2 bases, leaving 10 bases between the germline ends.

The chain combines TRBV7-2 with TRBJ2-7; weak D call: TRBD1 (6 bases). Trimming cost V 2 bases and J 4 bases, with 9 bases left between them. Per the germline V gene, CDR1 is SGHTA and CDR2 is FQGNSA. CDR3 size: 13 residues. The DNA of the CDR3 is TGTGCCAGCAGCTTACAGGGGCGTTACGAGCAGTACTTC. As protein: CASSLQGRYEQYF.

This clone was recorded once. V is TRBV4-1 and J is TRBJ2-5, with D unresolved. V shed 4 bases and J shed 3 bases, with 15 bases lying between them. Germline values: CDR1 MGHRA, CDR2 YSYEKL. The CDR3 runs 15 residues. The chain's CDR3 is CASSLAGLVKETQYF. As DNA, the CDR3 is TGCGCCAGCAGCCTCGCCGGGCTAGTTAAAGAGACCCAGTACTTC.

V gene TRBV4-1 combines with J gene TRBJ1-5; tentatively, D is TRBD1 (5 bases). Germline lookup yields CDR1 MGHRA and CDR2 YSYEKL. The CDR3 has 15 residues. With 0 bases removed from V and 1 base from J, the gap between germline ends came to 7 bases. CDR3 in DNA: TGCGCCAGCAGCCAAGAGGGACCGAGCAATCAGCCCCAGCATTTT. Residues: CASSQEGPSNQPQHF.

V is TRBV5-4 and J is TRBJ1-1; D remains unclear. Trimming shortened V by 2 bases and J by 5 bases, and 22 bases separated the two germline ends. CDR1 is SGHNT and CDR2 is YYREEE in the germline V gene (reference sequence). The CDR3 loop spans 17 amino acids. CDR3 DNA sequence: TGTGCCAGCAGCTTCCGTCGCGAAATTAAGGCGGGGACTGAAGCTTTCTTT. It yields the protein CASSFRREIKAGTEAFF. Full variable domain (missing parts from reference TRBV5-4 and TRBJ1-1): ETGVTQSPTHLIKTRGQQVTLRCSSQSGHNTVSWYQQALGQGPQFIFQYYREEENGRGNFPPRFSGLQFPNYSSELNVNALELDDSALYLCASSFRREIKAGTEAFFGQGTRLTVV.

The chain joins TRBV5-1 to TRBJ2-7; a weak D match, TRBD1 (5 bases). CDR3 length: 15 residues. The V gene's germline CDR1 is SGHRS and CDR2 YFSETQ. Trimming shortened V by 0 bases and J by 3 bases, and 13 bases separated the two germline ends. The CDR3 is CASSLVSPGFYEQYF. The CDR3 coding sequence is TGCGCCAGCAGCTTGGTAAGTCCAGGGTTCTACGAGCAGTACTTC. Full variable domain (missing parts from reference TRBV5-1 and TRBJ2-7): KAGVTQTPRYLIKTRGQQVTLSCSPISGHRSVSWYQQTPGQGLQFLFEYFSETQRNKGNFPGRFSGRQFSNSRSEMNVSTLELGDSALYLCASSLVSPGFYEQYFGPGTRLTVT.

CDR3 coding DNA: TGTGCCAGCAGCGGACAGGGGGCAACTAATGAAAAACTGTTTTTT. It yields the protein CASSGQGATNEKLFF. V and J are TRBV5-5 and TRBJ1-4, with 10 bases that match TRBD1. J was trimmed by 0 bases and V by 4 bases; bases with no gene match: 0. The CDR3 loop spans 15 amino acids. Germline V gives CDR1 SGHKS, CDR2 YYEKEE (reference sequence).

This clone has a single count. The V and J genes are TRBV18 and TRBJ2-5; no clear D. This CDR3 is built from 12 residues. Trimming shortened V by 1 base and J by 4 bases, and 4 bases separated the two germline ends. The germline CDR1 and CDR2 sequences are KGHSH and LQKENI. CDR3: CASSPQGETQYF. The CDR3 DNA reads TGTGCCAGCTCACCACAGGGAGAGACCCAGTACTTC.

This chain links TRBV6-4 with TRBJ2-5, with D perhaps matching TRBD1 or TRBD2 (5 bases each). Germline CDR1 and CDR2: MRHNA and SNTAGT. The CDR3 has 13 amino acids. The V end was cut by 4 bases, the J end by 4 bases, with 10 bases between. The CDR3 region is CASSVRDGETQYF. CDR3 in DNA: TGTGCCAGCAGTGTGAGGGACGGAGAGACCCAGTACTTC.

The chain carries TRBV7-9 and TRBJ1-5, with no clear D. Germline CDR1 is SEHNR and CDR2 is FQNEAQ (reference sequence). The CDR3 sequence is 13 residues long. Deletions cut 5 bases from V and 10 bases from J, with 15 bases between. This CDR3 reads CASSAGDISPQHF. The DNA of the CDR3 is TGTGCCAGCAGCGCCGGGGATATCAGCCCCCAGCATTTT.

This clone turned up a few times. CDR3 bases: TGTGCCAGCAGCGACCGGGACAGGGGCTCACCCCTCCACTTT. Translation: CASSDRDRGSPLHF. V is TRBV9 and J is TRBJ1-6, with TRBD1 matching over 10 bases. The junction had 4 bases not matched to a gene; V was cut back by 3 bases and J by 10 bases. CDR1 and CDR2 (germline): SGDLS, YYNGEE. There are 14 residues in the CDR3.

The chain employs TRBV27 and TRBJ1-5, with D unresolved. V was trimmed by 5 bases and J by 0 bases, leaving 8 bases between them. Germline V lookup: CDR1 MNHEY, CDR2 SMNVEV (reference sequence). The CDR3 runs to 14 residues. The CDR3 loop reads CASSPGNSNQPQHF. The DNA for the CDR3 is TGTGCCAGCAGTCCAGGCAATAGCAATCAGCCCCAGCATTTT.

The chain combines TRBV9 with TRBJ2-2; perhaps TRBD1 as D (5 bases). V was pared by 3 bases and J by 2 bases, with 11 bases between. Germline lookup yields CDR1 SGDLS and CDR2 YYNGEE. The length of the CDR3 is 15 residues. The CDR3 DNA sequence: TGTGCCAGCAGCGACAGGCCTGGTAACACCGGGGAGCTGTTTTTT. The encoded protein is CASSDRPGNTGELFF.

The chain recombines TRBV23-1 with TRBJ2-7, with no clear D. TRBV23-1 is marked as an open reading frame, function uncertain. This CDR3 is 15 amino acids long. Trimming stripped 5 bases from V and 3 bases from J, with 17 bases between. CDR3 loop: CASSGRPRRNYEQYF. In nucleotides, the CDR3 is TGCGCCAGCAGTGGACGACCCCGAAGGAACTACGAGCAGTACTTC.

The chain has TRBV6-1 and TRBJ1-2; D ambiguous. The germline gives CDR1 MNHNS, CDR2 SASEGT. V was shortened by 2 bases and J by 4 bases, with 11 bases between the two germline ends. The CDR3 runs 14 residues. The CDR3 nucleotides are TGTGCCAGCAGTGAACGGGGTTTGAGCTATGGCTACACCTTC. It is translated as CASSERGLSYGYTF.

The rearrangement links TRBV11-3 to TRBJ2-3, with 10 bases that match TRBD2. This CDR3 comprises 15 residues. Germline CDR1 SGHNT, CDR2 YENEEA. With V trimmed by 3 bases and J by 2 bases, 2 bases remained unmatched. The CDR3 is CASSLGTSDTDTQYF. DNA of the CDR3: TGTGCCAGCAGCTTGGGGACTAGCGACACAGATACGCAGTATTTT.

This chain joins TRBV6-8 and TRBJ1-1, with D tentatively TRBD1 (6 bases). Germline V gene data show CDR1 as MNHGY and CDR2 as SAAAGT. The V end was cut by 7 bases, the J end by 4 bases, with 13 bases between. This CDR3 region has 13 residues. CDR3 nucleotide sequence: TGTGCCAGCACTAAGGGGGTTGGCACTGAAGCTTTCTTT. Protein sequence: CASTKGVGTEAFF.

There are a few counts of this clone. The rearrangement joins TRBV18 to TRBJ1-4; D call uncertain. Trimming removed 3 bases from V and 3 bases from J, with 11 bases in between. This CDR3 region has 15 residues. Germline V lookup: CDR1 KGHSH, CDR2 LQKENI. The CDR3, as DNA: TGTGCCAGCTCACCCTCGGCGGACCCTAATGAAAAACTGTTTTTT. Its protein is CASSPSADPNEKLFF.

As for this clone: Germline and junction disagree at one end, which may indicate a read error. V gene TRBV7-7 combines with J gene TRBJ2-2; 11 bases line up with TRBD2. The CDR3 covers 19 residues. The germline V gene encodes CDR1 SSHAT and CDR2 FNYEAQ (reference sequence). The CDR3 nucleotides are TGTGCTAGCAGCCCCGGGACTAGCGGAGAAACTTCGAACACCGGGGAGCTGTTTTTT. Translation: CASSPGTSGETSNTGELFF.

The chain links TRBV7-2 to TRBJ2-1, with D possibly being TRBD1 (5 bases). This CDR3 comprises 15 residues. Germline loops: CDR1 SGHTA, CDR2 FQGNSA. The V and J ends lost 6 bases and 9 bases respectively, with 21 bases between them. The DNA for the CDR3 is TGTGCCAGCAGGATGAGGTCAGGGAATTCACGTGAGCAGTTCTTC. Translating gives CASRMRSGNSREQFF.

The chain joins TRBV29-1 to TRBJ2-7; D is perhaps TRBD1 (6 bases). The CDR3 is 12 amino acids. Germline CDR1 SQVTM, CDR2 ANQGSEA. Deletions cut 3 bases from V and 3 bases from J, with 9 bases between. The CDR3 sequence is CSVEDSSYEQYF. The CDR3 DNA reads TGCAGCGTTGAGGACAGTAGCTACGAGCAGTACTTC.

J is TRBJ1-2 and V is TRBV11-2; the match to TRBD1 covers 8 bases. CDR3 length: 19 amino acids. The junction had 18 bases not matched to a gene; V was cut back by 1 base and J by 5 bases. Germline CDR1 reads SGHAT; CDR2 reads FQNNGV. The CDR3 DNA reads as TGTGCCAGCAGCTTAGCCGCCCCCGCCTACTGGACAGGGACGTATGGCTACACCTTC. Encoded protein: CASSLAAPAYWTGTYGYTF.

The chain recombines TRBV7-9 with TRBJ1-2; possibly TRBD1 for D (5 bases). V shed 3 bases and J shed 8 bases, with 19 bases lying between them. Germline V gene data show CDR1 as SEHNR and CDR2 as FQNEAQ (reference sequence). This CDR3 region has 15 residues. The CDR3 spells CASSFPQGWERGYTF. The CDR3 DNA reads TGTGCCAGCAGCTTCCCTCAGGGCTGGGAAAGAGGCTACACCTTC.